This TCR beta chain was captured in a study of T cells after yellow fever vaccination. The germline gives CDR1 SGDLS, CDR2 YYNGEE. CDR3 size: 15 residues. V was cut by 4 bases and J by 0 bases, with 12 bases left in between. TCRdb passed the 5' RACE reads through MiXCR, listing each CDR3 protein once. The data show around 200,000 distinct CDR3 sequences, 9.5% to 11% seen once. The sequence was collected from a man between 18 and 35 years old who received the YFV17D yellow fever vaccine. The sample in question was CD8+ T cells sorted from PBMCs, obtained 15 days after the yellow fever booster vaccination. V gene TRBV9 combines with J gene TRBJ2-3; either TRBD1 or TRBD2 may supply D (5 bases each). CDR3: CASSKGTASTDTQYF. CDR3 in DNA: TGTGCCAGCAGCAAAGGGACGGCTAGCACAGATACGCAGTATTTT. Variable domain in full (rest from reference TRBV9 and TRBJ2-3): DSGVTQTPKHLITATGQRVTLRCSPRSGDLSVYWYQQSLDQGLQFLIQYYNGEERAKGNILERFSAQQFPDLHSELNLSSLELGDSALYFCASSKGTASTDTQYFGPGTRLTVL.